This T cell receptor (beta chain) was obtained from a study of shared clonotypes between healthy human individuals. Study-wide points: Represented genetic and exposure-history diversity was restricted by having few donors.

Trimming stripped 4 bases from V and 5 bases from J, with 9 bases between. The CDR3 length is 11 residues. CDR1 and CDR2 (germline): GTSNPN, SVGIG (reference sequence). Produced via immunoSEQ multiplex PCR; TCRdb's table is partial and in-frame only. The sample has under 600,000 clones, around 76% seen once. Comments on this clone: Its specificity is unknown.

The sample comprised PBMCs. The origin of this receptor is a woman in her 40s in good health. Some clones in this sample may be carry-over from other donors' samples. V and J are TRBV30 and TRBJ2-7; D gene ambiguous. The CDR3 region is CAWTTSNEQYF. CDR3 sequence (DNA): TGTGCCTGGACCACTTCCAACGAGCAGTACTTC.